A single sample is the source of the 7 T cell receptor beta chains below, sequenced in a study of T cell clonotyping in hematopoietic cell transplantation. Libraries were prepared by immunoSEQ multiplex PCR; TCRdb keeps only in-frame clonotypes and omits some of them. Of tens of thousands of clones listed, less than 95% are singletons. The sequencing sample was made of peripheral blood mononuclear cells. Every receptor here comes from a woman aged 50 to 60 in good health. Some clones in this sample may be carry-over from other donors' samples.

The J gene is TRBJ2-3, the V gene TRBV19; 10 nucleotides agree with TRBD2. V shed 3 bases and J 1 base; nucleotides not matched to a gene: 10. Germline CDR1 and CDR2: LNHDA and SQIVND (reference sequence). The CDR3 length is 18 residues. The CDR3 DNA sequence: TGTGCCAGTAGTATCTACACTAGCGGGGAGGCTGGCACAGATACGCAGTATTTT. It encodes CASSIYTSGEAGTDTQYF.

V is TRBV5-1 and J is TRBJ1-2; D is undetermined. Trimming took off 4 bases at V and 2 bases at J, with 15 bases between the two ends. In germline, CDR1 is SGHRS, CDR2 YFSETQ. The CDR3 consists of 15 residues. The CDR3 nucleotides are TGCGCCAGCAGCCCCGCGATCGGCAAGAACTATGGCTACACCTTC. As protein: CASSPAIGKNYGYTF.

The V and J genes are TRBV4-3 and TRBJ2-2; 10 nucleotides agree with TRBD1. Germline loops: CDR1 LGHNA, CDR2 YSLEER. Trimming cost V 4 bases and J 7 bases; bases outside gene matches: 9. CDR3 length: 16 residues. CDR3 amino acids: CASSPGTGAPGGELFF. The CDR3 DNA reads TGCGCCAGCAGCCCCGGGACAGGGGCTCCCGGCGGGGAGCTGTTTTTT.

The chain couples TRBV7-3 to TRBJ2-1, with TRBD2 matching 8 bases. CDR3 length: 13 residues. Germline V lookup: CDR1 SGHTA, CDR2 FQGTGA. Losses at the gene ends were 6 bases for V and 7 bases for J; bases not matched to a gene: 5. As DNA, the CDR3 is TGTGCCAGCAGTCCGGGGGGGCTAAATGAGCAGTTCTTC. It yields the protein CASSPGGLNEQFF. Supplemented by reference TRBV7-3 and TRBJ2-1, the full variable domain reads GAGVSQTPSNKVTEKGKYVELRCDPISGHTALYWYRQSLGQGPEFLIYFQGTGAADDSGLPNDRFFAVRPEGSVSTLKIQRTERGDSAVYLCASSPGGLNEQFFGPGTRLTVL.

The rearrangement uses TRBV10-3 and TRBJ2-3; D not certain. The CDR3 is 12 residues long. CDR1 and CDR2 from the germline V gene are ENHRY and SYGVKD. Trimming left V 5 bases short and J 0 bases short, with 3 bases between. CDR3 in DNA: TGTGCCATCAGTCTAAGCACAGATACGCAGTATTTT. This gives the protein CAISLSTDTQYF.

CDR3 nucleotide sequence: TGTGCCAGCAGCCGTCTAGCGGGGGGCCACACCGGGGAGCTGTTTTTT. Encoded protein: CASSRLAGGHTGELFF. This chain links TRBV27 with TRBJ2-2, with 11 bases that match TRBD2. The CDR3 length is 16 residues. Germline V CDR1 and CDR2: MNHEY, SMNVEV (reference sequence). V shed 6 bases and J 3 bases; nucleotides not matched to a gene: 6.

The chain uses TRBV5-6 and TRBJ2-5, with TRBD2 matching over 10 bases. Germline values: CDR1 SGHDT, CDR2 YYEEEE. The CDR3 is 16 residues long. J lost 4 bases, V lost 4 bases, and 10 bases had no gene match. The CDR3 nucleotides are TGTGCCAGCAGCACGAGACTAGCGGGCATCGTAGAGACCCAGTACTTC. This codes for CASSTRLAGIVETQYF.